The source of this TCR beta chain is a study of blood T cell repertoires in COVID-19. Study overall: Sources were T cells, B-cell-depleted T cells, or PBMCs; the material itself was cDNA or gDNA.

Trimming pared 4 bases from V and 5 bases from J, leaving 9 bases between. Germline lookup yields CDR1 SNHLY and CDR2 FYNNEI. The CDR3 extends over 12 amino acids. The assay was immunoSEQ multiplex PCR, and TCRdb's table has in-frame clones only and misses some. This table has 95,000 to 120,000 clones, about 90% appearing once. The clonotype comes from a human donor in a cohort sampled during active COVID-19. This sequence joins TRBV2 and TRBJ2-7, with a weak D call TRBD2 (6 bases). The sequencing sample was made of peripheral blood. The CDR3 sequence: CASSVGGNEQYF. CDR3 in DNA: TGTGCCAGCAGTGTTGGAGGGAACGAGCAGTACTTC.